This is a list of T cell receptor beta chains from one sample in a study of blood T cell repertoires in COVID-19. Only in-frame clones appear in the TCRdb table, and some are missing; sequencing was by immunoSEQ multiplex PCR. The sample contains approximately 300,000 clones, around 89% of which appear only once. Sequences were obtained from peripheral blood. The origin of the receptors is a young man with acute or convalescent COVID-19. CDR3s include the opening cysteine and the closing phenylalanine or tryptophan. Fields, in order: J gene, D gene, clone size, V gene, CDR3 DNA, CDR3 protein. D genes are given only for firm matches. Clone size is stated in some rows and not others, as once, few, many or a class when expanded.

J gene: TRBJ2-1
D gene: TRBD2
clone size: .
V gene: TRBV28
CDR3 DNA: TGTGCCAGCATAGCGGGAAGGGTCAATGAGCAGTTCTTC
CDR3 protein: CASIAGRVNEQFF

J gene: TRBJ2-3
D gene: .
clone size: .
V gene: TRBV10-3
CDR3 DNA: TGTGCCATCGCGGGGACTAGCACAGATACGCAGTATTTT
CDR3 protein: CAIAGTSTDTQYF

J gene: TRBJ2-7
D gene: .
clone size: .
V gene: TRBV14
CDR3 DNA: TGTGCCAGCAGCCAAGGCCCGACTTCCTCCTACGAGCAGTACTTC
CDR3 protein: CASSQGPTSSYEQYF

J gene: TRBJ1-5
D gene: .
clone size: .
V gene: TRBV10-3
CDR3 DNA: TGTGCCATCAGTGACAGGGCCGATGGGAGCAATCAGCCCCAGCATTTT
CDR3 protein: CAISDRADGSNQPQHF

J gene: TRBJ1-4
D gene: .
clone size: .
V gene: TRBV29-1
CDR3 DNA: TGCAGCGTTGTAAGCGTGGTCGGGGAAAAACTGTTTTTT
CDR3 protein: CSVVSVVGEKLFF

J gene: TRBJ2-7
D gene: TRBD2
clone size: .
V gene: TRBV19
CDR3 DNA: TGTGCCAGTAGTACAACGGGACTAGTCCAGTTCGCCTACGAGCAGTACTTC
CDR3 protein: CASSTTGLVQFAYEQYF

J gene: TRBJ2-1
D gene: .
clone size: once
V gene: TRBV25-1
CDR3 DNA: TGTGCCAGCAGTGGCTGGGTTAGGGGTGGCAATGAGCAGTTCTTC
CDR3 protein: CASSGWVRGGNEQFF

J gene: TRBJ2-4
D gene: .
clone size: once
V gene: TRBV16
CDR3 DNA: TGTGCCAGCAGCCCGATCAGTGGCAAAAACATTCAGTACTTC
CDR3 protein: CASSPISGKNIQYF

J gene: TRBJ1-2
D gene: .
clone size: .
V gene: TRBV5-8
CDR3 DNA: TGTGCCAGCAGCACTCGGGTAGCAGGGTCCTATGGCTACACCTTC
CDR3 protein: CASSTRVAGSYGYTF

J gene: TRBJ2-7
D gene: TRBD1
clone size: .
V gene: TRBV20-1
CDR3 DNA: TGCAGTGCTAGTAAGGACAGGGGGCGCCGAGAGCAGTACTTC
CDR3 protein: CSASKDRGRREQYF

J gene: TRBJ2-3
D gene: TRBD1
clone size: .
V gene: TRBV6-4
CDR3 DNA: TGTGCCAGCAGTGACTCGGGACAGGGCACAGATACGCAGTATTTT
CDR3 protein: CASSDSGQGTDTQYF

J gene: TRBJ2-2
D gene: .
clone size: .
V gene: TRBV7-3
CDR3 DNA: TGTGCCAGCAGGCCCCCGGGGTACGGGGAGCTGTTTTTT
CDR3 protein: CASRPPGYGELFF

J gene: TRBJ2-2
D gene: .
clone size: few
V gene: TRBV28
CDR3 DNA: TGTGCCAGCAGTTCCCCACGTCGGGGGTCGAACACCGGGGAGCTGTTTTTT
CDR3 protein: CASSSPRRGSNTGELFF

J gene: TRBJ2-7
D gene: TRBD2
clone size: .
V gene: TRBV5-5
CDR3 DNA: TGTGCCAGCAGCTTGGACCCCAGCGGGAGGCGTGGGCAGTACTTC
CDR3 protein: CASSLDPSGRRGQYF

J gene: TRBJ1-4
D gene: TRBD1
clone size: .
V gene: TRBV14
CDR3 DNA: TGTGCCAGCAGCCTTTGGACAGGGATTAATGAAAAACTGTTTTTT
CDR3 protein: CASSLWTGINEKLFF

J gene: TRBJ2-1
D gene: TRBD2
clone size: .
V gene: TRBV28
CDR3 DNA: TGTGCCAGCACCCTTGGGACTAGCGAGTTCTACAATGAGCAGTTCTTC
CDR3 protein: CASTLGTSEFYNEQFF

J gene: TRBJ2-1
D gene: TRBD1
clone size: .
V gene: TRBV7-2
CDR3 DNA: TGTGCCAGCAGCACAGACAGGGCTTATGAGCAGTTCTTC
CDR3 protein: CASSTDRAYEQFF

J gene: TRBJ1-1
D gene: .
clone size: .
V gene: TRBV18
CDR3 DNA: TGTGCCAGCTCACCACCCCCGACGACATCGAACACTGAAGCTTTCTTT
CDR3 protein: CASSPPPTTSNTEAFF

J gene: TRBJ1-5
D gene: TRBD1
clone size: .
V gene: TRBV10-2
CDR3 DNA: TGCGCCAGCAGGTATGGACAGGGCAATCAGCCCCAGCATTTT
CDR3 protein: CASRYGQGNQPQHF

J gene: TRBJ2-1
D gene: .
clone size: .
V gene: TRBV10-3
CDR3 DNA: TGTGCCATCAGTGAGTGGGGAGGTGGTGAGCAGTTCTTC
CDR3 protein: CAISEWGGGEQFF

J gene: TRBJ1-2
D gene: TRBD1
clone size: .
V gene: TRBV7-2
CDR3 DNA: TGTGCCAGCAGCTCGCAGGGGGCCCGCGGCAAGCCTTATGGCTACACCTTC
CDR3 protein: CASSSQGARGKPYGYTF

J gene: TRBJ2-3
D gene: TRBD2
clone size: once
V gene: TRBV18
CDR3 DNA: TGTGCCAGCTCACTGCAGCGGGGGAGCACAGATACGCAGTATTTT
CDR3 protein: CASSLQRGSTDTQYF

J gene: TRBJ1-4
D gene: .
clone size: .
V gene: TRBV15
CDR3 DNA: TGTGCCACCACCCGTGGGGCAGTACGAGAAAAACTGTTTTTT
CDR3 protein: CATTRGAVREKLFF

J gene: TRBJ1-2
D gene: .
clone size: few
V gene: TRBV20-1
CDR3 DNA: TGCAGTGCTACTATCCGCTATGGCTACACCTTC
CDR3 protein: CSATIRYGYTF

J gene: TRBJ2-3
D gene: TRBD2
clone size: .
V gene: TRBV3-1/TRBV3-2
CDR3 DNA: TGTGCCAGCAGCCAAGAAACTAGCGGGGCCACAGATACGCAGTATTTT
CDR3 protein: CASSQETSGATDTQYF

J gene: TRBJ2-1
D gene: TRBD2
clone size: .
V gene: TRBV6-5
CDR3 DNA: TGTGCCAGCACTACCCGGGGGGCTAGCGGGAATGAGCAGTTCTTC
CDR3 protein: CASTTRGASGNEQFF

J gene: TRBJ2-7
D gene: TRBD1
clone size: .
V gene: TRBV14
CDR3 DNA: TGTGCCAGCAGCCAAGAAACGGACAGGTTTCTCTCAAGTGGAGAGCAGTACTTC
CDR3 protein: CASSQETDRFLSSGEQYF

J gene: TRBJ1-5
D gene: .
clone size: .
V gene: TRBV3-1/TRBV3-2
CDR3 DNA: TGTGCCAGCAGCCAACACAGGGACAATCAGCCCCAGCATTTT
CDR3 protein: CASSQHRDNQPQHF

J gene: TRBJ1-2
D gene: .
clone size: .
V gene: TRBV30
CDR3 DNA: TGTGCCTGGAGTGTACGAGGCACTCACACCTTC
CDR3 protein: CAWSVRGTHTF

J gene: TRBJ2-1
D gene: TRBD2
clone size: .
V gene: TRBV30
CDR3 DNA: TGTGCCTGGAGTGTACTAGCGGGAGTAAGTGGTGAGCAGTTCTTC
CDR3 protein: CAWSVLAGVSGEQFF

J gene: TRBJ1-1
D gene: .
clone size: .
V gene: TRBV6-4
CDR3 DNA: TGTGCCAGCAGACAAACACAGAACACTGAAGCTTTCTTT
CDR3 protein: CASRQTQNTEAFF

J gene: TRBJ2-1
D gene: TRBD1
clone size: .
V gene: TRBV5-6
CDR3 DNA: TGTGCCAGCAGCGTGGGACCGACTACAGGGGACTCCTACAATGAGCAGTTCTTC
CDR3 protein: CASSVGPTTGDSYNEQFF

J gene: TRBJ1-5
D gene: TRBD1
clone size: once
V gene: TRBV7-2
CDR3 DNA: TGTGCCAGCACCTTAGGATATTCAGGGGGCAGTCAGCCCCAGCATTTT
CDR3 protein: CASTLGYSGGSQPQHF

J gene: TRBJ1-1
D gene: .
clone size: .
V gene: TRBV18
CDR3 DNA: TGTGCCAGCTCACCTATAGATGGTGAAGCTTTCTTT
CDR3 protein: CASSPIDGEAFF

J gene: TRBJ2-1
D gene: .
clone size: .
V gene: TRBV28
CDR3 DNA: TGTGCCAGCCAGGGGTACAGTGAGCAGTTCTTC
CDR3 protein: CASQGYSEQFF

J gene: TRBJ1-1
D gene: .
clone size: few
V gene: TRBV3-1/TRBV3-2
CDR3 DNA: TGTGCCAGCAGCCAAGATAGCACCGTGAACACTGAAGCTTTCTTT
CDR3 protein: CASSQDSTVNTEAFF

J gene: TRBJ2-1
D gene: .
clone size: .
V gene: TRBV19
CDR3 DNA: TGTGCCAGTAGTTCCCGTTCTCATGAGCAGTTCTTC
CDR3 protein: CASSSRSHEQFF

J gene: TRBJ1-5
D gene: .
clone size: .
V gene: TRBV21-1
CDR3 DNA: TGTGCCAGCAGCAAACCCCGCGGGGTTAATGGCAATCAGCCCCAGCATTTT
CDR3 protein: CASSKPRGVNGNQPQHF

J gene: TRBJ1-1
D gene: .
clone size: .
V gene: TRBV10-2
CDR3 DNA: TGCGCCAGCAGCCCCCAGGGAAATATGAACACTGAAGCTTTCTTT
CDR3 protein: CASSPQGNMNTEAFF

J gene: TRBJ1-1
D gene: .
clone size: .
V gene: TRBV5-4
CDR3 DNA: TGTGCCAGCAGCTTGGGGGACATATACACTGAAGCTTTCTTT
CDR3 protein: CASSLGDIYTEAFF

J gene: TRBJ2-2
D gene: .
clone size: .
V gene: TRBV4-1
CDR3 DNA: TGCGCCAGCAGCTGGACATACACCGGGGAGCTGTTTTTT
CDR3 protein: CASSWTYTGELFF

J gene: TRBJ1-3
D gene: TRBD1
clone size: .
V gene: TRBV9
CDR3 DNA: TGTGCCAGCAGCGTAGGAGGGGGCGACACCATATATTTT
CDR3 protein: CASSVGGGDTIYF

J gene: TRBJ1-1
D gene: .
clone size: .
V gene: TRBV21-1
CDR3 DNA: TGTGCCCACGGAGGGGGCTATGCTTTCTTT
CDR3 protein: CAHGGGYAFF

J gene: TRBJ2-4
D gene: TRBD1
clone size: .
V gene: TRBV28
CDR3 DNA: TGTGCCAGCAGTTTTCCAGGGGGAGTCGAAAACATTCAGTACTTC
CDR3 protein: CASSFPGGVENIQYF

J gene: TRBJ1-1
D gene: .
clone size: .
V gene: TRBV7-3
CDR3 DNA: TGTGCCAGCAGCGTAGGGGGACGGACGAACACTGAAGCTTTCTTT
CDR3 protein: CASSVGGRTNTEAFF

J gene: TRBJ1-1
D gene: .
clone size: .
V gene: TRBV5-1
CDR3 DNA: TGCGCCAGCAGCGCTCGGGCAGGGTACAAGATAAACACTGAAGCTTTCTTT
CDR3 protein: CASSARAGYKINTEAFF

J gene: TRBJ1-4
D gene: .
clone size: .
V gene: TRBV30
CDR3 DNA: TGTGCCTGCAGAGGGTCTAATGAAAAACTGTTTTTT
CDR3 protein: CACRGSNEKLFF

J gene: TRBJ2-1
D gene: TRBD2
clone size: .
V gene: TRBV7-3
CDR3 DNA: TGTGCCAGCAGCTCGACTAGCGGGAGAGCGCCCTACAATGAGCAGTTCTTC
CDR3 protein: CASSSTSGRAPYNEQFF